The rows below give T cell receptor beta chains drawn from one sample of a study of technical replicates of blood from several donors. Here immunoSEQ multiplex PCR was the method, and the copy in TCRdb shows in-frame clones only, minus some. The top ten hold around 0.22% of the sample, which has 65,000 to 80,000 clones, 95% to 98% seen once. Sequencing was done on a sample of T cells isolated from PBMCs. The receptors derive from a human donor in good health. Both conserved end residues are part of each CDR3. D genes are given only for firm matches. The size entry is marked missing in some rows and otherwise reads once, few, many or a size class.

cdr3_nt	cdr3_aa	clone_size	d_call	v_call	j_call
TGTGCCAGCTCACCACTCACAGCGGGAGCAGAAGAGCAGTTCTTC	CASSPLTAGAEEQFF	once	TRBD2	TRBV18	TRBJ2-1
TGTGCCAGCTCTCCGGGGATTCTCTACGAGCAGTACTTC	CASSPGILYEQYF	once	-	TRBV6-1	TRBJ2-7
TGTGCCACCTTACTAGCGGGAGGTAATAACGAGCAGTACTTC	CATLLAGGNNEQYF	-	TRBD2	TRBV28	TRBJ2-7
TGTGCCAGCAGCCGACTATTCCAAGAGACCCAGTACTTC	CASSRLFQETQYF	-	-	TRBV7-6	TRBJ2-5
TGTGCCAGCAGTTTATCGGGGACTACCCGAGAGCAGTACTTC	CASSLSGTTREQYF	-	TRBD2	TRBV27	TRBJ2-7
TGTGCCAGCAGCTACCGGGGACAGGGGCTAGAGACCCAGTACTTC	CASSYRGQGLETQYF	-	TRBD1	TRBV11-3	TRBJ2-5
TGTGCCAGCAGCCTGACTAGCGGGGCTTACAATGAGCAGTTCTTC	CASSLTSGAYNEQFF	-	TRBD2	TRBV6-5	TRBJ2-1
TGTGCCAGCAGAACAGGGGGCTCCTACGAGCAGTACTTC	CASRTGGSYEQYF	-	TRBD1	TRBV7-2	TRBJ2-7
TGTGCCAGCAGTCTTCCTACGAACACCGGGGAGCTGTTTTTT	CASSLPTNTGELFF	-	-	TRBV27	TRBJ2-2
TGCAGCGTAGGGGACAACAATCAGCCCCAGCATTTT	CSVGDNNQPQHF	-	-	TRBV29-1	TRBJ1-5
TGTGCCAGCAGCTTCCCTAGCGGGAGAGAAGAGTTCTTC	CASSFPSGREEFF	once	TRBD2	TRBV11-2	TRBJ2-1
TGTGCCAGTGCGGGACTAGGGCCAGATACGCAGTATTTT	CASAGLGPDTQYF	-	TRBD2	TRBV7-3	TRBJ2-3
TGCAGCGCACCAACAGGGATCGACACTGAAGCTTTCTTT	CSAPTGIDTEAFF	-	-	TRBV29-1	TRBJ1-1
TGTGCCAGCAGCCAAGATTATCCAGGGTACCCTGAAGCTTTCTTT	CASSQDYPGYPEAFF	-	-	TRBV14	TRBJ1-1
TGTGCCAGCTCGCATACAGAGAACACTGAAGCTTTCTTT	CASSHTENTEAFF	-	-	TRBV6-5	TRBJ1-1
TGTGCCAGCAGCCCGGGACGACGGGAGAACTATGGCTACACCTTC	CASSPGRRENYGYTF	-	-	TRBV11-3	TRBJ1-2
TGTGCCAGCGGTCCGAGCTCCTACAATGAGCAGTTCTTC	CASGPSSYNEQFF	once	-	TRBV6-6	TRBJ2-1
TGCGCCAGCAGCTCTACAGGGGGGAACACTGAAGCTTTCTTT	CASSSTGGNTEAFF	-	TRBD1	TRBV5-1	TRBJ1-1
TGTGCCGTACAGGGAGGGAGTTACGAGCAGTACTTC	CAVQGGSYEQYF	-	-	TRBV10-3	TRBJ2-7
TGTGCCAGCAGCTTATTACAGGGTCAGCCCCAGCATTTT	CASSLLQGQPQHF	-	-	TRBV7-9	TRBJ1-5
TGTGCCAGCAGTGACCGCCGGAGTAACTATGGCTACACCTTC	CASSDRRSNYGYTF	-	-	TRBV6-6	TRBJ1-2
TGTGCCAGCAGTTACCAAGACAGGGGATACGAGCAGTACTTC	CASSYQDRGYEQYF	-	TRBD1	TRBV6-5	TRBJ2-7
TGTGCCAGCAGCGCGGACAGGGTAGGCACAGATACGCAGTATTTT	CASSADRVGTDTQYF	-	TRBD1	TRBV7-2	TRBJ2-3
TGTGCCAGCAGCCAGGCAGGGACAGGGGCCCTCAATCAGCCCCAGCATTTT	CASSQAGTGALNQPQHF	-	TRBD1	TRBV27	TRBJ1-5
TGCGCCAGCAGCTTGGGGGGACTAGAAGAGACCCAGTACTTC	CASSLGGLEETQYF	-	TRBD2	TRBV5-1	TRBJ2-5
TGTGCCATTACACAGGGAAACACCATATATTTT	CAITQGNTIYF	-	-	TRBV2	TRBJ1-3
TGTGCCAGCAGCTTGCCAGGCTACGAGCAGTACTTC	CASSLPGYEQYF	once	-	TRBV5-5	TRBJ2-7
TGTGCCACCAGCCACCGACAGGGGCTGGCCACTGAAGCTTTCTTT	CATSHRQGLATEAFF	once	TRBD1	TRBV15	TRBJ1-1
TGCGCCAGCAGCCATGCCGTCGAGAGCAGGGAGCAGTTCTTC	CASSHAVESREQFF	once	-	TRBV4-3	TRBJ2-1
TGTGCCAGCCTTCGGGACAGGAACCTCAATCAGCCCCAGCATTTT	CASLRDRNLNQPQHF	-	TRBD1	TRBV2	TRBJ1-5
TGTGCCAGCAGCTCTAATTACGAGCAGTACTTC	CASSSNYEQYF	-	-	TRBV13	TRBJ2-7
TGTGCCTGGAGTTTAGGGACAGGGGGATCTCAGCCCCAGCATTTT	CAWSLGTGGSQPQHF	-	TRBD1	TRBV30	TRBJ1-5
TGTGCCAGTAGTATCCAGGGGGGCGAGCAGTACTTC	CASSIQGGEQYF	-	-	TRBV19	TRBJ2-7
TGTGCCAGCAGCGTAATAGGACAGGGTCTTCACGAGCAGTACTTC	CASSVIGQGLHEQYF	-	TRBD1	TRBV5-5	TRBJ2-7
TGTGCCAGCGTTAAGGGGACAGATACGCAGTATTTT	CASVKGTDTQYF	-	-	TRBV2	TRBJ2-3
TGTGCCAGCAGCTTTGGACAGGAGGGCACTGAAGCTTTCTTT	CASSFGQEGTEAFF	-	TRBD1	TRBV7-9	TRBJ1-1
TGTGCCAGCAGTTTAGGATGGAATAGCGGGAGGCAATCCTACAATGAGCAGTTCTTC	CASSLGWNSGRQSYNEQFF	-	TRBD2	TRBV5-4	TRBJ2-1
TGCGCCAGCAGCTTGGGGGACAGGTACTCTGGAAACACCATATATTTT	CASSLGDRYSGNTIYF	-	TRBD1	TRBV5-1	TRBJ1-3
TGTGCCAGCAGTTTGGGTAGCGGGAGCTCCTACGAGCAGTACTTC	CASSLGSGSSYEQYF	-	TRBD2	TRBV28	TRBJ2-7
TGTGCCAGCAGTTACTCACAGGGGAAGACTGAAGCTTTCTTT	CASSYSQGKTEAFF	-	TRBD1	TRBV6-5	TRBJ1-1
TGTGCCAGTAACATACAGGGGATCAATGAAAAACTGTTTTTT	CASNIQGINEKLFF	-	TRBD1	TRBV19	TRBJ1-4
TGTGCCAGCAGTTACAGGGGGCTGGGAACTGAAGCTTTCTTT	CASSYRGLGTEAFF	-	TRBD1	TRBV6-5	TRBJ1-1
TGTGCCAGTAGTATGATTTGGCAGGGAAACATTCAGTACTTC	CASSMIWQGNIQYF	-	-	TRBV19	TRBJ2-4
TGTGCCAGCAGCCTCCTCTCCTACGAGCAGTACTTC	CASSLLSYEQYF	-	-	TRBV11-3	TRBJ2-7
TGTGCCAGCAGCTTTCAACAGGGTCTTAATGGCTACACCTTC	CASSFQQGLNGYTF	-	-	TRBV7-9	TRBJ1-2
TGCGCCAGCAGCCAGCAGGGAGGAGAAAAACTGTTTTTT	CASSQQGGEKLFF	-	-	TRBV4-3	TRBJ1-4
TGTGCCAGCAGTAGGACTAGCCAGTCAGATACGCAGTATTTT	CASSRTSQSDTQYF	-	TRBD2	TRBV7-3	TRBJ2-3
TGTGCCAGCAGCGTAGGAGCCCGGGACAGGGGCTTTGGCTACACCTTC	CASSVGARDRGFGYTF	-	TRBD1	TRBV9	TRBJ1-2
TGTGCCAGCGGGTTACTAGCGGGAGCGGGGGAGACCCAGTACTTC	CASGLLAGAGETQYF	once	TRBD2	TRBV4-2	TRBJ2-5
TGTGCCAGCAGTCGAACAGGTGAAGCTTTCTTT	CASSRTGEAFF	once	-	TRBV28	TRBJ1-1
TGTGCCAGCAGTTTTCCGGGACTAGCGGCCCAGAGAACAGATACGCAGTATTTT	CASSFPGLAAQRTDTQYF	-	TRBD2	TRBV28	TRBJ2-3
TGTGCCTGGAGTGCACAGGGTTTTACTGAAGCTTTCTTT	CAWSAQGFTEAFF	-	-	TRBV30	TRBJ1-1
TGTGCCAGCAAAGGAGCTAGCTCTGGGGCCAACGTCCTGACTTTC	CASKGASSGANVLTF	few	-	TRBV28	TRBJ2-6